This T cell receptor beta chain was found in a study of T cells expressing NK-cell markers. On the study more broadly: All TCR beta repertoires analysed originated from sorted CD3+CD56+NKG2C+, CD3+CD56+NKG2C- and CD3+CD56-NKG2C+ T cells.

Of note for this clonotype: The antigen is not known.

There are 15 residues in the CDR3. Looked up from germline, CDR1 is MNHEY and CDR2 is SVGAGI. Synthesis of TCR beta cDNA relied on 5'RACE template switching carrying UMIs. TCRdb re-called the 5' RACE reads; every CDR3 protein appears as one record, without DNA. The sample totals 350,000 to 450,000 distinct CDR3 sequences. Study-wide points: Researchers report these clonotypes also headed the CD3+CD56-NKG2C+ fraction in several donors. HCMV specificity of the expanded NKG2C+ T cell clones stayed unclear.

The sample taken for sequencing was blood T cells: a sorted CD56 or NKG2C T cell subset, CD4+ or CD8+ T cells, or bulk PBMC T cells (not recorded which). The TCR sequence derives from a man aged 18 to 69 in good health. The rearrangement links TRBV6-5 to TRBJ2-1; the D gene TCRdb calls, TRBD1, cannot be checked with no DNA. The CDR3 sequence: CASSYEGQGENEQFF.